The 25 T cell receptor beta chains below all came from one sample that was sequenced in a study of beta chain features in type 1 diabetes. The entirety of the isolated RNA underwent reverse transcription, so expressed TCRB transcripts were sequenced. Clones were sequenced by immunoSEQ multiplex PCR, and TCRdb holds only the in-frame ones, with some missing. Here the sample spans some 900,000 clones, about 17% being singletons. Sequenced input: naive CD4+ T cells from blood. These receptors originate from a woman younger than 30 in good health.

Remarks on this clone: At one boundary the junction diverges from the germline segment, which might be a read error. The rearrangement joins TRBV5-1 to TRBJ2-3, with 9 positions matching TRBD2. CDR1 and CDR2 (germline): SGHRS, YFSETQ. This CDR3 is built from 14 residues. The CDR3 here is CASTPGTSRDTQYF. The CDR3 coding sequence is TGCGCCAGTACCCCCGGGACTAGCAGAGATACGCAGTATTTT. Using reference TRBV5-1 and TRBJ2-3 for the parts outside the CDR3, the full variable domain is KAGVTQTPRYLIKTRGQQVTLSCSPISGHRSVSWYQQTPGQGLQFLFEYFSETQRNKGNFPGRFSGRQFSNSRSEMNVSTLELGDSALYLCASTPGTSRDTQYFGPGTRLTVL.

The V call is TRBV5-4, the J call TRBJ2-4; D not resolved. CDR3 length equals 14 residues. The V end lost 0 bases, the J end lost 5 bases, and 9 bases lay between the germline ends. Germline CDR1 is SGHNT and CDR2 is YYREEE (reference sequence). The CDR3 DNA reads TGTGCCAGCAGCTTGGCCGACGGAGAAAACATTCAGTACTTC. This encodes CASSLADGENIQYF.

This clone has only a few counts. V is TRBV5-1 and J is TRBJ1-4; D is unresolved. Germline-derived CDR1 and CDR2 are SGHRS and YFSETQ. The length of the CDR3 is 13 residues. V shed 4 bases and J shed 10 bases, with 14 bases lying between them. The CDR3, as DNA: TGCGCCAGCAGCGTTGGTAACAGTGGAAAACTGTTTTTT. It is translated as CASSVGNSGKLFF.

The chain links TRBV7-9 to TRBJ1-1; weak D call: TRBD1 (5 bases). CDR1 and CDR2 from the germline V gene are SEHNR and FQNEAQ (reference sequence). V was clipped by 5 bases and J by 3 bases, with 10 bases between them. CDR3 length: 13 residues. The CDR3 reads CASSQGEDTEAFF. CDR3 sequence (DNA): TGTGCCAGCAGCCAGGGCGAGGACACTGAAGCTTTCTTT.

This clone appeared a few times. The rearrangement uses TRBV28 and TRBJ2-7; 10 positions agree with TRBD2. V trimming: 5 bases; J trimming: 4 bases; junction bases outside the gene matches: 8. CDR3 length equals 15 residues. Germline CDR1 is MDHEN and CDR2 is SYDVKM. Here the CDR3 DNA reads TGTGCCAGCAGTCCTTGGACTAGCGGAGGTTACGAGCAGTACTTC. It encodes CASSPWTSGGYEQYF.

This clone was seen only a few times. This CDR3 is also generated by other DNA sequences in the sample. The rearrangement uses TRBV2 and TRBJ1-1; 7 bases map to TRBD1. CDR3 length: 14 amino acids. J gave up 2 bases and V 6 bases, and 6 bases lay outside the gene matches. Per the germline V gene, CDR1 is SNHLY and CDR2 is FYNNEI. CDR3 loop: CASSVDRVNTEAFF. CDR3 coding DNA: TGTGCCAGCAGCGTCGACAGGGTAAACACTGAAGCTTTCTTT.

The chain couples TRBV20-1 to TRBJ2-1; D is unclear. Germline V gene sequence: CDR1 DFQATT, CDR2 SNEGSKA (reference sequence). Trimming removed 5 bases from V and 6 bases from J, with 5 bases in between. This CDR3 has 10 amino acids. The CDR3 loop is CSAFPNEQFF. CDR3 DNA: TGCAGTGCTTTTCCCAATGAGCAGTTCTTC.

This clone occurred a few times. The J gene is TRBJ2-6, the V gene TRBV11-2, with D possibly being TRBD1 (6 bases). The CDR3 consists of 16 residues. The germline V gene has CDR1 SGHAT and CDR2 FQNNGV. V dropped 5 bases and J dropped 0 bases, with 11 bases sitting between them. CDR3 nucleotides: TGTGCCAGCAGCCCTGACAGGTACTCTGGGGCCAACGTCCTGACTTTC. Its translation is CASSPDRYSGANVLTF. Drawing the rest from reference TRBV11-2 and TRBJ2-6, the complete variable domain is EAGVAQSPRYKIIEKRQSVAFWCNPISGHATLYWYQQILGQGPKLLIQFQNNGVVDDSQLPKDRFSAERLKGVDSTLKIQPAKLEDSAVYLCASSPDRYSGANVLTFGAGSRLTVL.

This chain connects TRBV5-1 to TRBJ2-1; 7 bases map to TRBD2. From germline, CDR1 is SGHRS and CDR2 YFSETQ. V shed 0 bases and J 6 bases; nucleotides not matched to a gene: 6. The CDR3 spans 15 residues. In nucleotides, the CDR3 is TGCGCCAGCAGCTTGGGCGGGACTACTATCAATGAGCAGTTCTTC. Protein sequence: CASSLGGTTINEQFF.

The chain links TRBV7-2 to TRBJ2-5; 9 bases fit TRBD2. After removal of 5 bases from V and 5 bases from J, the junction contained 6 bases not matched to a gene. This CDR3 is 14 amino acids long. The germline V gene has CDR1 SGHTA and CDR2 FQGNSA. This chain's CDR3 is CASSISGRTETQYF. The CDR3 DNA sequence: TGTGCCAGCAGCATAAGCGGGAGGACTGAGACCCAGTACTTC.

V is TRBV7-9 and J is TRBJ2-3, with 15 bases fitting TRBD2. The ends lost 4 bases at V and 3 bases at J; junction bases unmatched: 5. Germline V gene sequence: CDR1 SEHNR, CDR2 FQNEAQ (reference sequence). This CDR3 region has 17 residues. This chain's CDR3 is CASSSRTSGRETDTQYF. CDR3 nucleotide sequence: TGTGCCAGCAGCTCAAGGACTAGCGGGAGGGAGACAGATACGCAGTATTTT.

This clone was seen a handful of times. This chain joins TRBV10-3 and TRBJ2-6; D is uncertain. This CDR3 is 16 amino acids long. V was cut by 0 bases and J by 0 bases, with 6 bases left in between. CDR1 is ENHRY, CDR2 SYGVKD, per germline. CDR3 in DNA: TGTGCCATCAGTGAGTCCCGAAACTCTGGGGCCAACGTCCTGACTTTC. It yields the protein CAISESRNSGANVLTF.

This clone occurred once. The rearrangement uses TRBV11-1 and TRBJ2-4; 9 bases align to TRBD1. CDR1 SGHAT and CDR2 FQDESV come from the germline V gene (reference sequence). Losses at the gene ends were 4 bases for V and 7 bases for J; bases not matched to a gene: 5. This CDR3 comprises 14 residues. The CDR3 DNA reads TGTGCCAGCAGCTCGGGACAGGGCCCGAACATTCAGTACTTC. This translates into CASSSGQGPNIQYF.

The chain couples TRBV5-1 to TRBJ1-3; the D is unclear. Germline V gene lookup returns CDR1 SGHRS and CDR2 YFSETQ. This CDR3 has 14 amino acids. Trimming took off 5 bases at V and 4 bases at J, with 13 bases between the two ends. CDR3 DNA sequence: TGCGCCAGCAGGGTTGAGCCCAACGGAAACACCATATATTTT. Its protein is CASRVEPNGNTIYF. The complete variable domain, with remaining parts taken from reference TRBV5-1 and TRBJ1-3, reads KAGVTQTPRYLIKTRGQQVTLSCSPISGHRSVSWYQQTPGQGLQFLFEYFSETQRNKGNFPGRFSGRQFSNSRSEMNVSTLELGDSALYLCASRVEPNGNTIYFGEGSWLTVV.

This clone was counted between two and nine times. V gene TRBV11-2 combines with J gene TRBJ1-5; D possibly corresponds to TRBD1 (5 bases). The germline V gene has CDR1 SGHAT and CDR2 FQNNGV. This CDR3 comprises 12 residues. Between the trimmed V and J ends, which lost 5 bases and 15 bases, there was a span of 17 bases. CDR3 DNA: TGTGCCAGCAGCCACCGGATAGGGGATCTGCATTTT. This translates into CASSHRIGDLHF.

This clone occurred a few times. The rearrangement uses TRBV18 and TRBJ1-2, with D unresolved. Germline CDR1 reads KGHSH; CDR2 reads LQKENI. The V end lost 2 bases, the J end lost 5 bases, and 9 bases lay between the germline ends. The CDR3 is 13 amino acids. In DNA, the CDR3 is TGTGCCAGCTCACCATCGTCTGAGTATGGCTACACCTTC. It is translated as CASSPSSEYGYTF.

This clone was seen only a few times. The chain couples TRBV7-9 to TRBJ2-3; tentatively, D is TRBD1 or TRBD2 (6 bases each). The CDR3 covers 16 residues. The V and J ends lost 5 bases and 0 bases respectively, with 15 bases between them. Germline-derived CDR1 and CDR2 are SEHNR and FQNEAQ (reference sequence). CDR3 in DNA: TGTGCCAGCAGCCCCAATTACGGGGGCAGCACAGATACGCAGTATTTT. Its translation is CASSPNYGGSTDTQYF.

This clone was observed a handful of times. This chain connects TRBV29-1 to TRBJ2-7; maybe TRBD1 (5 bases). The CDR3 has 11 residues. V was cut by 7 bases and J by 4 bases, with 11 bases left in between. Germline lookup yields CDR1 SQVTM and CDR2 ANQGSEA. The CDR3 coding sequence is TGCAGCGCCGCGACAGTTTACGAGCAGTACTTC. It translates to CSAATVYEQYF.

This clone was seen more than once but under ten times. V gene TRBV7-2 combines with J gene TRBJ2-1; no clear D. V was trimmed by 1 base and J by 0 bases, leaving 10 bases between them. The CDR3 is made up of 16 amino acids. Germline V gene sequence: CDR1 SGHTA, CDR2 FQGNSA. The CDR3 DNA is TGTGCCAGCAGCTTAGTATTCGGTAGCTCCTACAATGAGCAGTTCTTC. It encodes CASSLVFGSSYNEQFF.

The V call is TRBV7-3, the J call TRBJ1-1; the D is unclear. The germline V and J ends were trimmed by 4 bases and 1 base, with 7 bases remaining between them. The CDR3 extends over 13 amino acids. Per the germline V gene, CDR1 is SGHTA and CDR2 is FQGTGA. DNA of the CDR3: TGTGCCAGCAGCTCACAGACGAACACTGAAGCTTTCTTT. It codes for CASSSQTNTEAFF.

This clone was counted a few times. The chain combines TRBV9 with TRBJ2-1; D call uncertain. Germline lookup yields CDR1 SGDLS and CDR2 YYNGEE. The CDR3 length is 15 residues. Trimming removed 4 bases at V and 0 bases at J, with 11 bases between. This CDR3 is CASSTTSNSYNEQFF. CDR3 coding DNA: TGTGCCAGCAGCACTACATCGAACTCCTACAATGAGCAGTTCTTC.

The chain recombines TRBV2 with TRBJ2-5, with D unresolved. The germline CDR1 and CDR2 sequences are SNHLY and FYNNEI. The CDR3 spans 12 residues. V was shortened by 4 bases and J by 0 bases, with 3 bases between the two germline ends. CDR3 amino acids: CASSAHQETQYF. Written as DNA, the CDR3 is TGTGCCAGCAGTGCCCACCAAGAGACCCAGTACTTC.

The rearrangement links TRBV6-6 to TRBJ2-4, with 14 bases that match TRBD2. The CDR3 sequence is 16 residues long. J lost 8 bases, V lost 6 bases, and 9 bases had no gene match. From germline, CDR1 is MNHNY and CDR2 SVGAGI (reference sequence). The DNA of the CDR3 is TGTGCCAGCAGAAACGCGGGACTAGCGGGGGCGGACATTCAGTACTTC. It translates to CASRNAGLAGADIQYF.

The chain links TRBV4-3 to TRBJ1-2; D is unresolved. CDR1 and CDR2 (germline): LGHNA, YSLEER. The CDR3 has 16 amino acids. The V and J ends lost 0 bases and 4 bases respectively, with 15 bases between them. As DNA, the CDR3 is TGCGCCAGCAGCCAAGATTTGGGCCGTCCCCCCTATGGCTACACCTTC. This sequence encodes CASSQDLGRPPYGYTF.

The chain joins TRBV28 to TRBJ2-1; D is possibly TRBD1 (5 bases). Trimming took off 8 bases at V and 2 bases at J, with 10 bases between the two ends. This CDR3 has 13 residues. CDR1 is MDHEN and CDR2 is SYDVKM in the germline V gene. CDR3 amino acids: CASGMTAYNEQFF. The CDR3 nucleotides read TGTGCCAGCGGCATGACAGCCTACAATGAGCAGTTCTTC.